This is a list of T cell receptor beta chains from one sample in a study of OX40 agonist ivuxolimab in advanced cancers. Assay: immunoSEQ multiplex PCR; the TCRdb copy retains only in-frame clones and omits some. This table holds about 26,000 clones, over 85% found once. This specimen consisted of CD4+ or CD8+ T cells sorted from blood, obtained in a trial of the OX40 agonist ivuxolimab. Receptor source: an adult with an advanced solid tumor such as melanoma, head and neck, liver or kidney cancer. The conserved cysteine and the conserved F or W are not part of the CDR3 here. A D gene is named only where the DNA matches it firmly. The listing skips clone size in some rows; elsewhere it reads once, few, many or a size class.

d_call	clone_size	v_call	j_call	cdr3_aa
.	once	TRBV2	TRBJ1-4	ASSETVKNEKLF
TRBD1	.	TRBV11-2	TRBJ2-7	ASSSRTGPRSGEQY
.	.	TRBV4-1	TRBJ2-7	ASSQDRSLSGSEQY
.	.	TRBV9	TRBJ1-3	ASSAGVGGNTIY
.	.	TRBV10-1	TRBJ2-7	ASSEDMYEQY
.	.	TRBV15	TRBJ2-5	ATRNGANLYQETQY
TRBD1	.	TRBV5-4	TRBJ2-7	ASSFGTGTYEQY
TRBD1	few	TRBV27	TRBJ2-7	ASSSPGTAWEQY
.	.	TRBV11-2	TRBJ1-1	ASSLGDTEAF
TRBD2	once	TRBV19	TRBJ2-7	ASSYSGGTTYEQY
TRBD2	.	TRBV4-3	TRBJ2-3	ASSQTSGGTDTQY
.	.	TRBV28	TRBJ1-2	ASRSFRDGLFYGYT
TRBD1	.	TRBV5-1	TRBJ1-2	ASSFWTGDYGYT
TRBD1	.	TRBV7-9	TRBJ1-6	ASSPGQGVSPLH
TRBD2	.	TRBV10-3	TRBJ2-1	AISSSGGSYNEQF
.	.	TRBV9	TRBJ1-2	ASSVGGPNYGYT
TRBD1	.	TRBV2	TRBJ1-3	ASRRATGAGNTIY
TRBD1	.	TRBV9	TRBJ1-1	ASSPRTGGNTEAF
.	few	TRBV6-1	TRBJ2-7	ASSSGYSYEQY
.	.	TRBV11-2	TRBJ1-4	ASSSDRVNEKLF
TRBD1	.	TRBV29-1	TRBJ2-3	SGQGFTDTQY
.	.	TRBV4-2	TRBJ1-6	ASSHPRFKDNSPLH
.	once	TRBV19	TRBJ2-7	ASSFSTDGSFYEQY
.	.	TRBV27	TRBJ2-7	ASRAPIAAHYEQY
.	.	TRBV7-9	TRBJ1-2	ASSHPPGYGYT
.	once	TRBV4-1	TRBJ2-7	ASSLTVSYEQY
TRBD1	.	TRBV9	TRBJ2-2	ASSAGQGRTGELF
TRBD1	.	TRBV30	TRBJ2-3	AWSEGGAGTDTQY
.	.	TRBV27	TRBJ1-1	ASSFGGGTEAF
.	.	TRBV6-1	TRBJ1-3	ASSDIDTIY
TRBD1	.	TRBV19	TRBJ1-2	ASSEAGGDYGYT
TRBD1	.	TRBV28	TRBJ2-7	ASSSWTGRYEQY
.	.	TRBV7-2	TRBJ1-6	ASSLDPGSSYNSPLH
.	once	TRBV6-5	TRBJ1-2	ASSYGQRNGYT
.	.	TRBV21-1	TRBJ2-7	ASSKTKGPGNEQY
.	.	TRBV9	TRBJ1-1	ASSVVERGTEAF
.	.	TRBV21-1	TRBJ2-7	ASSIGTNSYEQY
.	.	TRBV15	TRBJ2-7	ATSRDRSSSYEQY
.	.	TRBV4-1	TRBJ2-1	ASSLSGEGNEQF
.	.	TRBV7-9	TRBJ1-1	ASSLFTEAF
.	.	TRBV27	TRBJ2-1	ASSPGMVGEQF
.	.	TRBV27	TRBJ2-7	ASSQGGGYEQY
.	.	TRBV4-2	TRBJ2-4	ASSQDRNRGDIQY
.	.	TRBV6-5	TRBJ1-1	ASSYSGKAF
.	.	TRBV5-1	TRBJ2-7	ASSLIQSSYEQY
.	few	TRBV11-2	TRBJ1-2	ASSSPYREKGYT
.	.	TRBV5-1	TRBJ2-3	ASKKRATTDTQY
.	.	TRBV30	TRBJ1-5	AWSQRQANQPQH
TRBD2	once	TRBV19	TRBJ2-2	ASTPTSTNTGELF
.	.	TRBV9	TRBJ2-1	ASSVWGGLYNEQF
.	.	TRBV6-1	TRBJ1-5	ASSVARGGGQPQH